This entry lists 9 T cell receptor beta chains sequenced from one sample in a study of T cell repertoires in cytomegalovirus infection. These receptors have no identified antigens. From the reads, TCRdb called clonotypes with MiXCR, one entry per CDR3 protein. The table lists about 500,000 distinct CDR3 sequences, roughly a third of them singletons. The input for sequencing was cultured PBMCs, taken from culture after CMV antigen stimulation. The receptors were sampled from a human donor in good health (CMV status not recorded). Some clones in this sample may be carry-over from other donors' samples.

The genes are TRBV10-3 and TRBJ2-2, with D possibly being TRBD2 (6 bases). The V gene lost 0 bases and the J gene lost 7 bases, with 6 bases spanning the gap. Germline CDR1 ENHRY, CDR2 SYGVKD. This CDR3 has 13 amino acids. The DNA of the CDR3 is TGTGCCATCAGTGAGTCGGAGGGCGGGGAGCTGTTTTTT. Translating it yields CAISESEGGELFF.

The genes are TRBV2 and TRBJ2-5; a weak D match, TRBD1 (6 bases). This CDR3 has 13 residues. V was trimmed by 7 bases and J by 2 bases, leaving 11 bases between them. Germline loops: CDR1 SNHLY, CDR2 FYNNEI. The CDR3 loop is CASTIGQQETQYF. The CDR3, as DNA: TGTGCCAGCACTATCGGACAGCAAGAGACCCAGTACTTC.

The chain recombines TRBV7-2 with TRBJ2-4; no firm D call. The CDR3 runs 14 residues. Deletions cut 1 base from V and 6 bases from J, with 10 bases between. Germline-derived CDR1 and CDR2 are SGHTA and FQGNSA. CDR3 residues: CASSLDGGANIQYF. In DNA, the CDR3 is TGTGCCAGCAGCTTAGATGGCGGTGCAAACATTCAGTACTTC.

This clonotype was observed a few times. The chain carries TRBV6-2 or TRBV6-3 and TRBJ2-7; 7 bases agree with TRBD2. CDR1 is MNHEY, CDR2 SVGEGT, per germline. This CDR3 contains 15 residues. J was trimmed by 2 bases and V by 7 bases; bases with no gene match: 11. The CDR3 is CASTPGRERPYEQYV. CDR3 DNA sequence: TGTGCCAGCACCCCAGGGCGGGAGAGGCCCTACGAGCAGTACGTC.

This clonotype was observed at least ten times. The V gene is TRBV7-2, the J gene TRBJ1-4; tentative D call: TRBD1 (6 bases). The germline V gene encodes CDR1 SGHTA and CDR2 FQGNSA. The germline V and J ends were trimmed by 0 bases and 0 bases, with 11 bases remaining between them. This CDR3 has 17 residues. In DNA form, the CDR3 reads TGTGCCAGCAGCTTAGCCCCGGGGGCGGCAACTAATGAAAAACTGTTTTTT. This gives the protein CASSLAPGAATNEKLFF. Using reference TRBV7-2 and TRBJ1-4 for the parts outside the CDR3, the full variable domain is GAGVSQSPSNKVTEKGKDVELRCDPISGHTALYWYRQSLGQGLEFLIYFQGNSAPDKSGLPSDRFSAERTGGSVSTLTIQRTQQEDSAVYLCASSLAPGAATNEKLFFGSGTQLSVL.

V gene TRBV6-2 or TRBV6-3 combines with J gene TRBJ1-1; D perhaps matches TRBD1 (6 bases). The CDR3 spans 14 residues. V lost 2 bases and J 1 base, leaving 8 bases between the germline ends. Germline assignment: CDR1 MNHEY and CDR2 SVGEGT. The CDR3 here is CASSYQGQNTEAFF. CDR3 in DNA: TGTGCCAGCAGTTACCAGGGACAGAACACTGAAGCTTTCTTT.

This clonotype was counted a few times. This chain joins TRBV19 and TRBJ2-1, with D perhaps TRBD2 (6 bases). This CDR3 contains 17 residues. CDR1 and CDR2 from the germline V gene are LNHDA and SQIVND (reference sequence). V was trimmed by 1 base and J by 1 base, leaving 14 bases between them. The CDR3 DNA reads as TGTGCCAGTAGTATAGTATCGGGGGAGGAGTCCTACAATGAGCAGTTCTTC. This gives the protein CASSIVSGEESYNEQFF.

The rearrangement links TRBV6-2 or TRBV6-3 to TRBJ2-3, with 13 bases matching TRBD2. Germline V gene sequence: CDR1 MNHEY, CDR2 SVGEGT. Losses at the gene ends were 2 bases for V and 3 bases for J; bases not matched to a gene: 11. The CDR3 totals 19 residues. CDR3 in amino acids: CASSYLWTSGSFATDTQYF. The DNA of the CDR3 is TGTGCCAGCAGTTACCTCTGGACTAGCGGGAGTTTCGCTACAGATACGCAGTATTTT.

J is TRBJ2-1 and V is TRBV29-1; TRBD2 agrees at 11 bases. Germline CDR1 is SQVTM and CDR2 is ANQGSEA. The J segment lost 4 bases and the V segment lost 6 bases, leaving 5 bases of the junction unmatched. CDR3 length equals 14 residues. Here the CDR3 DNA reads TGCAGCGTCGAGACTAGCGGGGAATACAATGAGCAGTTCTTC. It yields the protein CSVETSGEYNEQFF.